Given below is one TCR beta chain in context. The same CDR3 also results from other DNA sequences found in this sample. These data originate in a study of blood T cell repertoires in COVID-19. Looked up from germline, CDR1 is MNHNS and CDR2 is SASEGT. The CDR3 spans 11 residues. V lost 3 bases, J lost 4 bases, and 4 bases lay in between. Repertoires were generated with immunoSEQ multiplex PCR, while TCRdb's copy carries only in-frame clones and drops some. Counted here are nearly 80,000 clones, roughly 90% occurring once; the ten biggest clones make up roughly 0.72%. Sequenced: peripheral blood. This receptor was identified in a woman older than 75 with acute or convalescent COVID-19. The chain is built from TRBV6-1 and TRBJ2-7, with no clear D. This CDR3 reads CASSDRYEQYF. CDR3 coding DNA: TGTGCCAGCAGTGATAGATACGAGCAGTACTTC.